Detailed here is one T cell receptor (beta chain). TCR beta CDR3 regions were amplified from RNA transcripts. HTBI primers served in a first-round RT-PCR, which a second-round multiplex PCR followed. TCRdb used MiXCR to reprocess the multiplex PCR reads, holding one entry per CDR3 protein. The sample holds 300,000 to 400,000 distinct CDR3 sequences, about 15% seen once. Germline V gene sequence: CDR1 SGHAT, CDR2 FQNNGV. The CDR3 is made up of 16 amino acids. V was trimmed by 3 bases and J by 0 bases, leaving 15 bases between them. The entry originates in a study of Graves' ophthalmopathy and Graves' hyperthyroidism.

The source of this sequence is an adult woman with stable Graves' hyperthyroidism. Sequencing input: peripheral blood. The chain is built from TRBV11-2 and TRBJ2-7, with D possibly matching TRBD2 (6 bases). The CDR3 region has the DNA TGTGCCAGCAGCTTGGGGGGAGTGCCGAGCTCCTACGAGCAGTACTTC. Translation gives CASSLGGVPSSYEQYF.